Below are 20 T cell receptor beta chains sequenced from a single sample in a study of T cell changes during pregnancy in multiple sclerosis. Assay: immunoSEQ multiplex PCR; the TCRdb copy retains only in-frame clones and omits some. The sample yields some 100,000 clones, around 93% seen once. The specimen was peripheral blood, collected before pregnancy. The source of these receptors is a female donor with multiple sclerosis, enrolled in a pregnancy study.

The rearrangement joins TRBV7-8 to TRBJ1-1; TRBD1 matches at 7 bases. Germline CDR1 and CDR2: SGHVS and FQNEAQ. The V gene end was trimmed by 5 bases and the J gene end by 3 bases; junction bases not matched to a gene: 6. The CDR3 is made up of 14 amino acids. The CDR3 protein is CASSSRQGYTEAFF. The CDR3 DNA is TGTGCCAGCAGCAGCCGACAGGGCTACACTGAAGCTTTCTTT.

J is TRBJ2-1 and V is TRBV6-1; TRBD1 is a possible D gene (6 bases). V was trimmed by 2 bases and J by 14 bases, leaving 13 bases between them. CDR1 is MNHNS and CDR2 is SASEGT in the germline V gene. The CDR3 is made up of 12 amino acids. In nucleotides, the CDR3 is TGTGCCAGCAGTGAATGGAGGACAGATAAGTTCTTC. This codes for CASSEWRTDKFF.

This clone was detected once. The V and J genes are TRBV7-2 and TRBJ2-7; 8 bases are a match to TRBD2. Trimming at V came to 5 bases and at J to 0 bases, leaving 9 bases not matched to a gene. In germline, CDR1 is SGHTA, CDR2 FQGNSA. This CDR3 is 16 amino acids long. The CDR3 nucleotides are TGTGCCAGCAGCCTTGACTCGGGAGGGAGCTCCTACGAGCAGTACTTC. Its protein is CASSLDSGGSSYEQYF.

V usage is TRBV4-1 and J usage is TRBJ2-3; maybe TRBD2 (5 bases). The CDR3 runs to 15 residues. V was shortened by 3 bases and J by 4 bases, with 14 bases between the two germline ends. Germline CDR1 is MGHRA and CDR2 is YSYEKL. The CDR3 coding sequence is TGCGCCAGCAGCCATTCAACAACGGGATCAGATACGCAGTATTTT. Amino acid sequence: CASSHSTTGSDTQYF.

V gene TRBV7-6 combines with J gene TRBJ2-3, with TRBD2 matching over 14 bases. Germline V gene sequence: CDR1 SGHVS, CDR2 FNYEAQ. The V gene end was trimmed by 3 bases and the J gene end by 2 bases; junction bases not matched to a gene: 7. This CDR3 is built from 18 residues. The CDR3, as DNA: TGTGCCAGCAGCTTTGGACTAGCGGGAGGTCCCCTCACAGATACGCAGTATTTT. It translates to CASSFGLAGGPLTDTQYF.

The table lists this clone with a few counts. The chain uses TRBV18 and TRBJ1-2; D is possibly TRBD1 (5 bases). Germline CDR1 KGHSH, CDR2 LQKENI. Trimming took 0 bases from V and 8 from J, leaving 19 bases between them. The CDR3 is 16 amino acids. CDR3 nucleotide sequence: TGTGCCAGCTCACCACCCGGGACTTCGAGGGTATTCGGCTACACCTTC. Translation: CASSPPGTSRVFGYTF.

The V call is TRBV11-2, the J call TRBJ2-7; 16 bases fit TRBD2. Germline V gene sequence: CDR1 SGHAT, CDR2 FQNNGV. The ends lost 2 bases at V and 1 base at J; junction bases unmatched: 2. The CDR3 is made up of 17 amino acids. The CDR3 DNA is TGTGCCAGCAGCTTACTGGGACTAGCGGGAGGGTCCTACGAGCAGTACTTC. Residues: CASSLLGLAGGSYEQYF. Variable domain in full (rest from reference TRBV11-2 and TRBJ2-7): EAGVAQSPRYKIIEKRQSVAFWCNPISGHATLYWYQQILGQGPKLLIQFQNNGVVDDSQLPKDRFSAERLKGVDSTLKIQPAKLEDSAVYLCASSLLGLAGGSYEQYFGPGTRLTVT.

The V and J genes are TRBV6-1 and TRBJ1-4; D ambiguous. The CDR3 runs to 16 residues. V lost 1 base to trimming and J lost 5 bases, with 14 bases between them. In germline, CDR1 is MNHNS, CDR2 SASEGT. The chain's CDR3 is CASSEVGGPRNEKLFF. CDR3 bases: TGTGCCAGCAGTGAAGTGGGTGGCCCCAGGAATGAAAAACTGTTTTTT.

This clone was found once. This chain uses TRBV28 with TRBJ1-2; TRBD1 agrees at 7 bases. Germline CDR1 is MDHEN and CDR2 is SYDVKM. This CDR3 is built from 12 residues. With 6 bases clipped from V and 8 bases from J, the junction kept 6 bases outside the gene matches. CDR3 DNA sequence: TGTGCCAGCAGGTCCCCAGGGGGGGGCTACACCTTC. Translated, it gives CASRSPGGGYTF.

This clone was detected once. The V and J genes are TRBV6-1 and TRBJ1-1; a possible D gene is TRBD1 (5 bases). Trimming removed 4 bases at V and 0 bases at J, with 12 bases between. Germline V gene lookup returns CDR1 MNHNS and CDR2 SASEGT. The CDR3 sequence is 15 residues long. The CDR3 region is CASSVHRLMNTEAFF. The CDR3 nucleotides are TGTGCCAGCAGTGTCCACAGGCTCATGAACACTGAAGCTTTCTTT.

V and J are TRBV4-1 and TRBJ2-4, with 10 positions matching TRBD2. This CDR3 is 12 amino acids long. Germline V gene sequence: CDR1 MGHRA, CDR2 YSYEKL. Unmatched junction bases numbered 3, after V lost 0 bases and J lost 16 bases. CDR3 loop: CASSQELAGFYF. CDR3 coding DNA: TGCGCCAGCAGCCAAGAACTAGCGGGATTTTACTTC.

The CDR3 sequence is CASSHYRERNEQFF. Here the CDR3 DNA reads TGCGCCAGCAGTCACTACCGGGAGCGGAATGAGCAGTTCTTC. This chain joins TRBV23-1 and TRBJ2-1; D may be TRBD2 (6 bases). TRBV23-1 falls under the ORF class, with uncertain function. The CDR3 consists of 14 residues. V lost 3 bases and J lost 7, with 13 bases in between.

This clone was seen just once. CDR3: CASRGAYEQYF. CDR3 nucleotide sequence: TGTGCCAGCAGAGGGGCCTACGAGCAGTACTTC. This sequence joins TRBV27 and TRBJ2-7; D is possibly TRBD1 (5 bases). The CDR3 spans 11 residues. The germline V gene encodes CDR1 MNHEY and CDR2 SMNVEV (reference sequence). V lost 6 bases to trimming and J lost 2 bases, with 5 bases between them.

This chain joins TRBV25-1 and TRBJ2-4, with TRBD1 identical over 10 bases. J was trimmed by 2 bases and V by 3 bases; bases with no gene match: 7. CDR1 MGHDK and CDR2 SYGVNS come from the germline V gene. The CDR3 totals 17 residues. CDR3 region: CASSELTGGATKNIQYF. CDR3 nucleotide sequence: TGTGCCAGCAGTGAGTTGACAGGGGGCGCAACCAAAAACATTCAGTACTTC.

The J gene is TRBJ2-5, the V gene TRBV7-2; 8 bases align to TRBD2. V shed 3 bases and J 2 bases; nucleotides not matched to a gene: 2. The CDR3 is 14 amino acids. Per germline, CDR1 SGHTA and CDR2 FQGNSA. CDR3 coding DNA: TGTGCCAGCAGCTTTTCTAGCGGGCAAGAGACCCAGTACTTC. This codes for CASSFSSGQETQYF. The variable domain in full, with the rest retrieved from reference TRBV7-2 and TRBJ2-5, is GAGVSQSPSNKVTEKGKDVELRCDPISGHTALYWYRQSLGQGLEFLIYFQGNSAPDKSGLPSDRFSAERTGGSVSTLTIQRTQQEDSAVYLCASSFSSGQETQYFGPGTRLLVL.

The chain joins TRBV2 to TRBJ1-4, with 7 bases lining up with TRBD1. The V segment lost 5 bases and the J segment 1 base; nucleotides outside the gene matches: 16. The CDR3 contains 19 residues. From germline, CDR1 is SNHLY and CDR2 FYNNEI. The CDR3 loop reads CASSNRTYRGFVTNEKLFF. For the CDR3, the DNA is TGTGCCAGCAGTAACCGGACTTACAGGGGTTTCGTAACTAATGAAAAACTGTTTTTT. Complete variable domain (other parts from reference TRBV2 and TRBJ1-4): EPEVTQTPSHQVTQMGQEVILRCVPISNHLYFYWYRQILGQKVEFLVSFYNNEISEKSEIFDDQFSVERPDGSNFTLKIRSTKLEDSAMYFCASSNRTYRGFVTNEKLFFGSGTQLSVL.

V usage is TRBV10-3 and J usage is TRBJ2-7, with TRBD1 matching 9 bases. V lost 4 bases, J lost 3 bases, and 4 bases stayed unmatched. The CDR3 is 14 residues long. CDR1 and CDR2 (germline): ENHRY, SYGVKD. The CDR3 nucleotides are TGTGCCATCAGTGGGACAGGGGACTTCTACGAGCAGTACTTC. Amino acid sequence: CAISGTGDFYEQYF.

The J gene is TRBJ2-1, the V gene TRBV5-1; 7 bases are a match to TRBD1. The CDR3 totals 15 residues. Looked up from germline, CDR1 is SGHRS and CDR2 is YFSETQ. Trimming cost V 1 base and J 7 bases; bases outside gene matches: 8. CDR3 coding DNA: TGCGCCAGCAGCTTGCTTCCGGGACAGCCTAATGAGCAGTTCTTC. Translated: CASSLLPGQPNEQFF.

The J gene is TRBJ2-1, the V gene TRBV7-9, with a possible D match to TRBD1 (5 bases). Trimming took off 3 bases at V and 8 bases at J, with 23 bases between the two ends. This CDR3 comprises 17 residues. Germline CDR1 reads SEHNR; CDR2 reads FQNEAQ (reference sequence). In DNA form, the CDR3 reads TGTGCCAGCAGCTTTGGGCCGTCGGGTTGGGGCGGCGATGAGCAGTTCTTC. Amino acid sequence: CASSFGPSGWGGDEQFF.

V gene TRBV11-2 combines with J gene TRBJ2-1, with D possibly matching TRBD1 (5 bases). This CDR3 spans 17 amino acids. V was pared by 0 bases and J by 0 bases, with 12 bases between. The germline V gene has CDR1 SGHAT and CDR2 FQNNGV. In DNA form, the CDR3 reads TGTGCCAGCAGCTTAGACCGACAGCGACGCTCCTACAATGAGCAGTTCTTC. Its protein product is CASSLDRQRRSYNEQFF. The complete variable domain, with remaining parts taken from reference TRBV11-2 and TRBJ2-1, reads EAGVAQSPRYKIIEKRQSVAFWCNPISGHATLYWYQQILGQGPKLLIQFQNNGVVDDSQLPKDRFSAERLKGVDSTLKIQPAKLEDSAVYLCASSLDRQRRSYNEQFFGPGTRLTVL.